The present entry profiles one TCR beta chain with its context. Its antigen remains unidentified. Germline-derived CDR1 and CDR2 are SGHRS and YFSETQ. Trimming pared 2 bases from V and 1 base from J, leaving 10 bases between. The CDR3 is made up of 14 amino acids. The data were obtained in a study of Tregs in tolerant kidney transplant recipients. Sequenced by immunoSEQ multiplex PCR; TCRdb stores in-frame clones only, minus some. The profile shows about 110,000 clones, 90% of them singletons. Overall study results and limits: This study did not directly address biological reproducibility. Antigen-driven expansion was suggested because donor-specific Tregs expanded more than all Tregs in tolerant patients. Expanding Tregs on activated donor B cells appeared to best identify donor-specific TCRbeta clones.

The V and J genes are TRBV5-1 and TRBJ2-7, with a possible D match to TRBD1 (5 bases). This material consisted of CD4+ T cells from blood, taken before the transplant. The sequence derives from a human donor who received a combined kidney and bone marrow transplant. This CDR3 is CASSFGRVSYEQYF. DNA for the CDR3: TGCGCCAGCAGCTTCGGCAGGGTTTCCTACGAGCAGTACTTC.